There are a few counts of the clone carrying this TCR beta chain. The antigen is undetermined. The junction shows a germline mismatch at one end, possibly a read error. The sample originates from a study of human T cells and chemical hapten exposure. In the study overall: Minor pooled library volume differences mainly drove per-sample TCR yield variation. General study points: Once DPC sensitization occurred, TCRs above 1 in 1000 frequency showed no change.

Time point denoted: pre-sensitization, week 0. Regarding treatment: therapeutic diphenylcyclopropenone sensitization with weekly scalp DPC. Non-pregnant alopecia patients aged 18 to 70, suitable for DPC therapy. Germline values: CDR1 SGHAT, CDR2 FQDESV (reference sequence). CDR3 length: 14 amino acids. TCRdb reprocessed the RACE reads with MiXCR, giving one entry per CDR3 protein. The sample holds tens of thousands of distinct CDR3 sequences, nearly 10% seen once. The sequence derives from a woman aged 35 to 49 with alopecia areata. Some clones in this sample may be carry-over from other donors' samples. The starting material was whole blood, obtained in connection with sensitization to the hapten diphenylcyclopropenone (DPC). The chain has TRBV11-1 and TRBJ2-7; possible D gene TRBD1, 6 bases. CDR3 amino acids: CASSLSGRLEAGDF. In nucleotides, the CDR3 is TGTGCCAGCAGCCTTAGTGGCCGTCTCGAGGCAGGGGATTTC.